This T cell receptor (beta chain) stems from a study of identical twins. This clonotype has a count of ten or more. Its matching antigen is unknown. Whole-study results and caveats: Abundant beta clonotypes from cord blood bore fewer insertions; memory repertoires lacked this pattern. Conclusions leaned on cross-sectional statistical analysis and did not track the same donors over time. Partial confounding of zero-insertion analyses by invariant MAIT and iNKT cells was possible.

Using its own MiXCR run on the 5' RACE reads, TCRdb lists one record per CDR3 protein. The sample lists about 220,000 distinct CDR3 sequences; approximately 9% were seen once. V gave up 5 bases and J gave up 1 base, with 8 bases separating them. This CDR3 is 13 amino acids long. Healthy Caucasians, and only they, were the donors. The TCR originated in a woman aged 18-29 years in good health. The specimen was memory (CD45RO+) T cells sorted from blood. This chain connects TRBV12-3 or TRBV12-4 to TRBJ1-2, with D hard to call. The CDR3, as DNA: TGTGCCAGCAGTCCTGTTTTTAACTATGGCTACACCTTC. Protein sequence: CASSPVFNYGYTF.